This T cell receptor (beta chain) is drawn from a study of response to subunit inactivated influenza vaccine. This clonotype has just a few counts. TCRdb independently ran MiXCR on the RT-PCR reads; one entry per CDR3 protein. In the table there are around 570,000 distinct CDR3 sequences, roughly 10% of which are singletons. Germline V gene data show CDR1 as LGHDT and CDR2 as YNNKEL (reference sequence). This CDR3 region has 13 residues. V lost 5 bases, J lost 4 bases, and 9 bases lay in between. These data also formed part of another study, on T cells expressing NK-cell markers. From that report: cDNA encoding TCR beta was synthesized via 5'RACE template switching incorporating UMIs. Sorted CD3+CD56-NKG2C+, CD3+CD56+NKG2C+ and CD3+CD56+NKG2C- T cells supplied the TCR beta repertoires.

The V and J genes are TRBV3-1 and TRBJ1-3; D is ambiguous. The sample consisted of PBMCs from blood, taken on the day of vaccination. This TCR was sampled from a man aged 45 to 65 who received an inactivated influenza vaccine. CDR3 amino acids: CASSKQIGNTIYF. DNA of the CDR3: TGTGCCAGCAGCAAACAGATCGGAAACACCATATATTTT.